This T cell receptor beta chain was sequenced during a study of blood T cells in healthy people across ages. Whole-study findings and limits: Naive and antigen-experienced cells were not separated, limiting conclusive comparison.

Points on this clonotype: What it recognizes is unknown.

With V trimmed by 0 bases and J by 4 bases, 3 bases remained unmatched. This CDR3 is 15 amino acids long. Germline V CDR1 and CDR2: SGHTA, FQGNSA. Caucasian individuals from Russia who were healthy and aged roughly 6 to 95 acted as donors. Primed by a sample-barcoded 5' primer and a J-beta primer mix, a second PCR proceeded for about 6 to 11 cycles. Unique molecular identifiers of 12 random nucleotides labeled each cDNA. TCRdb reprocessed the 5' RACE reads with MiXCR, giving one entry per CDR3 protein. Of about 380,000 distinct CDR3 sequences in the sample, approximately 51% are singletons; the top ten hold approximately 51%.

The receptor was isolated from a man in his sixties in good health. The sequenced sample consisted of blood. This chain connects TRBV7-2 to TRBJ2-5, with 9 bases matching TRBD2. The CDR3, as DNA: TGTGCCAGCAGCTTAGCTAGCGGGAGTACAGAGACCCAGTACTTC. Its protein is CASSLASGSTETQYF.